This T cell receptor (beta chain) was sequenced for a study of blood T cell repertoires in COVID-19. Original analysis: Amplification of reference gene primers provided the estimated nucleated cell counts. The data were produced by immunoSEQ multiplex PCR, yet TCRdb's version contains in-frame clones alone and is incomplete. Clone size and the V and J calls come from that table; the DNA yielded D and trimming. The table lists a few hundred thousand clones, around 91% of them singletons, with 2.1% in the top ten. V dropped 6 bases and J dropped 3 bases, with 9 bases sitting between them. This CDR3 is 13 amino acids long. CDR1 is SNHLY and CDR2 is FYNNEI in the germline V gene.

The specimen sequenced was peripheral blood. The chain has TRBV2 and TRBJ1-5; unclear D gene. This receptor was identified in a woman aged 55-75 years with COVID-19, enrolled during active disease. The CDR3 is CASRPRSNQPQHF. CDR3 bases: TGTGCCAGCAGGCCCAGGTCCAATCAGCCCCAGCATTTT.